This entry describes one T cell receptor beta chain. This sample is part of a study of Graves' ophthalmopathy and Graves' hyperthyroidism. TCR beta CDR3 regions were amplified from RNA transcripts. HTBI-primed RT-PCR formed the first round, and a multiplex PCR formed the second. TCRdb re-analysed the multiplex PCR reads in MiXCR, keeping a single row per CDR3 protein. This table has around 1.1 million distinct CDR3 sequences, less than 45% appearing once. Germline values: CDR1 SNHLY, CDR2 FYNNEI. The CDR3 spans 13 residues. V gave up 5 bases and J gave up 8 bases, with 10 bases separating them. The chain has TRBV2 and TRBJ1-6; D is possibly TRBD1 (5 bases). Sequenced material: peripheral blood or thyroid tissue (not recorded which). The TCR was taken from an adult man with Graves' hyperthyroidism. CDR3 loop: CASSRGVDSPLHF. DNA for the CDR3: TGTGCCAGCAGTAGAGGGGTCGATTCACCCCTCCACTTT. Combining the CDR3 with reference TRBV2 and TRBJ1-6 gives the whole variable domain EPEVTQTPSHQVTQMGQEVILRCVPISNHLYFYWYRQILGQKVEFLVSFYNNEISEKSEIFDDQFSVERPDGSNFTLKIRSTKLEDSAMYFCASSRGVDSPLHFGNGTRLTVT.